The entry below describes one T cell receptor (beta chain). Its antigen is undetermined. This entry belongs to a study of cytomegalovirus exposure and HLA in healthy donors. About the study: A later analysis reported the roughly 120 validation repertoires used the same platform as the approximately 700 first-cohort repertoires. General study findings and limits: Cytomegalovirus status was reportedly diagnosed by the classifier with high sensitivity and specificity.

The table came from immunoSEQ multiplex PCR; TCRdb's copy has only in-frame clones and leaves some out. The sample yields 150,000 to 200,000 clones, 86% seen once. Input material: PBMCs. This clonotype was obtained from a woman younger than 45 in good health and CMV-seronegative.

CDR3 in amino acids: CASSQDMFGTAYNEQFF. The DNA for the CDR3 is TGCGCCAGCAGCCAAGATATGTTTGGGACAGCGTACAATGAGCAGTTCTTC. The genes are TRBV4-1 and TRBJ2-1; 7 bases line up with TRBD1. Per germline, CDR1 MGHRA and CDR2 YSYEKL. The CDR3 length is 17 residues. V shed 0 bases and J 4 bases; nucleotides not matched to a gene: 9.